One sample yielded the 13 T cell receptor beta chains listed below, sequenced in a study of blood T cells in healthy people across ages. Primers used in a second PCR of roughly 6 to 12 cycles were a sample-barcoded 5' primer and a J-beta primer mix. From the 5' RACE reads, TCRdb called clonotypes with MiXCR, one entry per CDR3 protein. The data contain about 830,000 distinct CDR3 sequences, approximately 59% of them seen just once; the ten biggest clones take up 28%. Material: blood. The source of these receptors is a man aged 25 to 45 in good health.

A few counts support this clonotype. The junction does not match germline at one end; this may be a read error. The chain couples TRBV3-1 to TRBJ2-1; D is unresolved. The CDR3 extends over 14 amino acids. Germline V gene data show CDR1 as LGHDT and CDR2 as YNNKEL (reference sequence). The CDR3 here is CASSQDSIVLEQFF. The CDR3 coding sequence is TGTGCCAGTAGCCAAGATTCGATAGTCCTTGAGCAGTTCTTC.

CDR3 DNA sequence: TGTGCCAGCAGCGGGGACCTGGGGACCGATACGCAGTATTTT. Protein product: CASSGDLGTDTQYF. The chain links TRBV12-3 or TRBV12-4 to TRBJ2-3; the D gene could be TRBD1 or TRBD2 (5 bases each). V was pared by 6 bases and J by 6 bases, with 16 bases between. CDR3 size: 14 residues.

A few counts support this clonotype. The rearrangement links TRBV20-1 to TRBJ2-3, with D tentatively TRBD2 (8 bases). Germline V gene lookup returns CDR1 DFQATT and CDR2 SNEGSKA (reference sequence). The CDR3 totals 13 residues. With 6 bases removed from V and 5 bases from J, the gap between germline ends came to 15 bases. The CDR3 nucleotides are TGCAGTGCCGAGGGGGCGGGAGGAGATACGCAGTATTTT. It specifies CSAEGAGGDTQYF.

At least ten counts were recorded for this clonotype. The chain is built from TRBV28 and TRBJ2-7; 9 bases are a match to TRBD1. V shed 2 bases, J shed 6 bases, and the junction held 5 bases outside the gene matches. This CDR3 region has 14 residues. Germline loops: CDR1 MDHEN, CDR2 SYDVKM. The CDR3 loop is CASSLGDRDGEQYF. CDR3 DNA: TGTGCCAGCAGTTTAGGGGACAGGGACGGCGAGCAGTACTTC.

The V gene is TRBV9, the J gene TRBJ2-7; 7 bases line up with TRBD1. TRBJ2-5 matches the DNA end more closely, so the J call is doubtful. Germline V gives CDR1 SGDLS, CDR2 YYNGEE. This CDR3 region has 15 residues. CDR3 nucleotides: TGTGCCAGCAGCGTAACCGGGACAGTCCTTGAGACCCAGTACTTC. Translated, it gives CASSVTGTVLETQYF.

The chain employs TRBV12-3 or TRBV12-4 and TRBJ2-7; TRBD1 matches at 8 bases. J lost 4 bases, V lost 3 bases, and 14 bases had no gene match. The CDR3 length is 17 residues. For the CDR3, the DNA is TGTGCCAGCAGTTTTTTGTTCGTAGCAGGGGGCTTTTACGAGCAGTACTTC. It translates to CASSFLFVAGGFYEQYF.

The V call is TRBV20-1, the J call TRBJ1-1; 8 bases agree with TRBD1. This CDR3 region has 14 residues. V lost 6 bases and J lost 3; bases outside the gene matches: 9. Germline loops: CDR1 DFQATT, CDR2 SNEGSKA (reference sequence). As DNA, the CDR3 is TGCAGTGCAAGGACAGGGAATGGGGACACTGAAGCTTTCTTT. Translated: CSARTGNGDTEAFF.

This clonotype has only a few counts. The rearrangement links TRBV29-1 to TRBJ2-5; TRBD2 is a possible D gene (5 bases). Germline CDR1 SQVTM, CDR2 ANQGSEA. V was cut by 3 bases and J by 5 bases, with 10 bases left in between. The length of the CDR3 is 12 residues. For the CDR3, the DNA is TGCAGCGTTGATGCGGGCGAGGAGACCCAGTACTTC. Amino acid sequence: CSVDAGEETQYF.

The chain recombines TRBV3-1 with TRBJ2-1; tentatively, D is TRBD2 (5 bases). In germline, CDR1 is LGHDT, CDR2 YNNKEL (reference sequence). V gave up 3 bases and J gave up 4 bases, with 10 bases separating them. The CDR3 has 14 amino acids. The CDR3 coding sequence is TGTGCCAGCAGCCACCACGGACTGTACAATGAGCAGTTCTTC. Protein product: CASSHHGLYNEQFF.

V gene TRBV12-3 or TRBV12-4 combines with J gene TRBJ2-7, with a possible D match to TRBD1 (6 bases). V was shortened by 5 bases and J by 3 bases, with 8 bases between the two germline ends. CDR3 size: 12 residues. CDR3 nucleotides: TGTGCCAGCAGTCAGGGGCACTACGAGCAGTACTTC. Amino acid sequence: CASSQGHYEQYF.

V is TRBV3-1 and J is TRBJ2-1, with D maybe TRBD1 (6 bases). Germline-derived CDR1 and CDR2 are LGHDT and YNNKEL (reference sequence). The CDR3 consists of 16 residues. V lost 6 bases and J lost 4, with 19 bases in between. CDR3 region: CASSPREGVVYNEQFF. The CDR3, as DNA: TGTGCCAGCAGTCCCCGAGAGGGGGTCGTTTACAATGAGCAGTTCTTC.

V gene TRBV7-2 combines with J gene TRBJ2-7; D gene uncertain. The V end lost 5 bases, the J end lost 5 bases, and 7 bases lay between the germline ends. In germline, CDR1 is SGHTA, CDR2 FQGNSA. The CDR3 length is 11 residues. The CDR3 DNA follows: TGTGCCAGCAGCGTCGCAGACGAGCAGTACTTC. As protein: CASSVADEQYF.

The rearrangement uses TRBV2 and TRBJ2-3, with D possibly TRBD1 on 5 matching bases. Germline values: CDR1 SNHLY, CDR2 FYNNEI. The V and J ends lost 0 bases and 0 bases respectively, with 13 bases between them. The CDR3 is 17 amino acids. CDR3 sequence: CASSEAQVRASTDTQYF. The CDR3 coding sequence is TGTGCCAGCAGTGAAGCGCAAGTCAGGGCTAGCACAGATACGCAGTATTTT.